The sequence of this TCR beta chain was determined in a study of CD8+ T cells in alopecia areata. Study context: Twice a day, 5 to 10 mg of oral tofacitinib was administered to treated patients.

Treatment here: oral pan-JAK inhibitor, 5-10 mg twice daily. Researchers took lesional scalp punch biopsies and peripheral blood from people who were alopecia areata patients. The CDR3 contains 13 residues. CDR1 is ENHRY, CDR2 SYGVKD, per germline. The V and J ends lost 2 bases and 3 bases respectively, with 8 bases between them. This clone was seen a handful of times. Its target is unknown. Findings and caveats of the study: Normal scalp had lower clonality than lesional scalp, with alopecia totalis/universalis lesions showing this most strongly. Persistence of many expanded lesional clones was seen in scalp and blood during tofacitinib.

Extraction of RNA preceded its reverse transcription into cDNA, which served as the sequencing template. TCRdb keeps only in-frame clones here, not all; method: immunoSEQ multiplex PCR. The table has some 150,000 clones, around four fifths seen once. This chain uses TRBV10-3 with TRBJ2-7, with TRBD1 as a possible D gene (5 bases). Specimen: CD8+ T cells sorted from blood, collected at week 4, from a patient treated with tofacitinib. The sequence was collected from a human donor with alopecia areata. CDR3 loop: CAISEAGLYEQYF. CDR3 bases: TGTGCCATCAGTGAGGCAGGGCTCTACGAGCAGTACTTC.